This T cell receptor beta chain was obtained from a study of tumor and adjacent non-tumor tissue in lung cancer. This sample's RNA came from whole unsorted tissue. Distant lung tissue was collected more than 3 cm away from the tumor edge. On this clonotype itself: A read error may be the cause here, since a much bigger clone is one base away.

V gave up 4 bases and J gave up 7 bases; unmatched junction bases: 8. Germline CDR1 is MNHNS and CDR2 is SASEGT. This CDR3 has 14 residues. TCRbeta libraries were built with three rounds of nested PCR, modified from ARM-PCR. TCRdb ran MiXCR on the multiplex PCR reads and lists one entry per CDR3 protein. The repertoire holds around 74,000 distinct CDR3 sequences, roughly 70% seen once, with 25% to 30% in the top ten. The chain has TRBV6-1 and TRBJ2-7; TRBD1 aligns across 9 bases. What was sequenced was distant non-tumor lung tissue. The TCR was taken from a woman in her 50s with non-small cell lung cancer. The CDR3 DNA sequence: TGTGCCAGCAGTGCCGGACAGGGGACATTGGAGCAGTACTTC. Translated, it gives CASSAGQGTLEQYF.